These 28 T cell receptor beta chains were all obtained from the same sample, sequenced in a study of molecular identifiers for immune sequencing clone quantification. TCRdb reprocessed the PCR reads with MiXCR, giving one entry per CDR3 protein. The data show around 480,000 distinct CDR3 sequences, roughly 24% seen once. The source material was naive CD8+ T cells from blood, with Jurkat cell RNA spiked in. The subset here: FACS-sorted CD8+CD4-CCR7+CD45RA+ naive T cells. The receptors were gathered from a human donor in good health. Some libraries in this study had Jurkat cell RNA spiked in.

V usage is TRBV7-9 and J usage is TRBJ2-2; 11 bases agree with TRBD2. Germline trimming cut 6 bases from V and 3 bases from J; bases unmatched to any gene: 3. The CDR3 covers 15 residues. The germline V gene encodes CDR1 SEHNR and CDR2 FQNEAQ (reference sequence). Here the CDR3 DNA reads TGTGCCAGCAGTCCTAGCGGGAGGTACACCGGGGAGCTGTTTTTT. This gives the protein CASSPSGRYTGELFF.

This chain joins TRBV19 and TRBJ1-5; D is unresolved. The ends were cut back, 3 bases at V and 0 bases at J, with 9 bases in the middle. Looked up from germline, CDR1 is LNHDA and CDR2 is SQIVND (reference sequence). There are 15 residues in the CDR3. The CDR3 reads CASSIWAYSNQPQHF. The CDR3 DNA reads TGTGCCAGTAGTATTTGGGCTTATAGCAATCAGCCCCAGCATTTT.

This clonotype appeared many times. V usage is TRBV20-1 and J usage is TRBJ2-3; D gene ambiguous. The CDR3 contains 17 residues. Germline values: CDR1 DFQATT, CDR2 SNEGSKA (reference sequence). The V end was cut by 0 bases, the J end by 2 bases, with 18 bases between. CDR3 sequence: CSARDLRAPRITDTQYF. CDR3 DNA sequence: TGCAGTGCTAGAGATCTTCGAGCCCCCCGAATCACAGATACGCAGTATTTT.

This clonotype occurred a few times. The chain employs TRBV30 and TRBJ1-1; D may be TRBD1 (6 bases). The CDR3 is 15 amino acids. Trimming cost V 0 bases and J 5 bases, with 16 bases left between them. Looked up from germline, CDR1 is GTSNPN and CDR2 is SVGIG (reference sequence). The CDR3 nucleotides read TGTGCCTGGAGTGTGCACAGGGTGGGGCCGACTGAAGCTTTCTTT. This translates into CAWSVHRVGPTEAFF.

The genes are TRBV7-9 and TRBJ2-2; D is uncertain. There are 15 residues in the CDR3. Deletions cut 3 bases from V and 0 bases from J, with 8 bases between. Germline CDR1 is SEHNR and CDR2 is FQNEAQ (reference sequence). For the CDR3, the DNA is TGTGCCAGCAGCTTGGTACTACCGAACACCGGGGAGCTGTTTTTT. It translates to CASSLVLPNTGELFF.

This clonotype was detected only a few times. The V and J genes are TRBV30 and TRBJ1-1; D is ambiguous. The CDR3 length is 13 residues. Per the germline V gene, CDR1 is GTSNPN and CDR2 is SVGIG (reference sequence). Trimming pared 0 bases from V and 8 bases from J, leaving 13 bases between. CDR3 nucleotide sequence: TGTGCCTGGAGTGTTGGCGTGACGGCCGAAGCTTTCTTT. Protein product: CAWSVGVTAEAFF.

This clonotype came up a few times. The chain recombines TRBV6-1 with TRBJ1-2; D uncertain. CDR1 and CDR2 from the germline V gene are MNHNS and SASEGT. V shed 1 base and J shed 0 bases, with 9 bases lying between them. The length of the CDR3 is 15 residues. CDR3 sequence reads: CASSEVVVSNYGYTF. In DNA form, the CDR3 reads TGTGCCAGCAGTGAAGTTGTCGTTTCTAACTATGGCTACACCTTC.

This clonotype was counted at least ten times. The chain is built from TRBV6-2 or TRBV6-3 and TRBJ2-5, with D maybe TRBD1 (5 bases). CDR3 length: 15 residues. Germline CDR1 MNHEY, CDR2 SVGEGT. With 1 base removed from V and 0 bases from J, the gap between germline ends came to 9 bases. The CDR3 coding sequence is TGTGCCAGCAGTTACTACTTGGACAACCAAGAGACCCAGTACTTC. Amino acid sequence: CASSYYLDNQETQYF.

This clonotype has at least ten counts. V and J are TRBV19 and TRBJ2-1; the D gene is possibly TRBD2 (5 bases). V was pared by 1 base and J by 5 bases, with 9 bases between. Germline V lookup: CDR1 LNHDA, CDR2 SQIVND (reference sequence). The CDR3 is 14 residues long. Here the CDR3 DNA reads TGTGCCAGTAGTATAGTCGGGGTCAACAATGAGCAGTTCTTC. Encoded protein: CASSIVGVNNEQFF.

This chain joins TRBV7-2 and TRBJ2-5; 13 nucleotides line up with TRBD2. The CDR3 totals 16 residues. The germline V gene has CDR1 SGHTA and CDR2 FQGNSA. V lost 7 bases and J lost 5; bases outside the gene matches: 10. This CDR3 reads CASTATSGRAGETQYF. The DNA for the CDR3 is TGTGCCAGCACCGCAACTAGCGGGAGGGCCGGGGAGACCCAGTACTTC.

This rearrangement joins TRBV2 to TRBJ1-4; D ambiguous. Germline V gene sequence: CDR1 SNHLY, CDR2 FYNNEI. Trimming shortened V by 4 bases and J by 0 bases, and 6 bases separated the two germline ends. CDR3 length: 14 amino acids. The CDR3 here is CASSAVTTNEKLFF. The CDR3 DNA reads as TGTGCCAGCAGTGCGGTCACAACTAATGAAAAACTGTTTTTT.

This clonotype came up many times. The V call is TRBV28, the J call TRBJ2-7; perhaps TRBD2 as D (5 bases). The length of the CDR3 is 14 residues. V dropped 4 bases and J dropped 5 bases, with 15 bases sitting between them. Germline loops: CDR1 MDHEN, CDR2 SYDVKM. The DNA of the CDR3 is TGTGCCAGCAGTTCCCCCCGTACCGGGGACGAGCAGTACTTC. It codes for CASSSPRTGDEQYF. The variable domain in full, with the rest retrieved from reference TRBV28 and TRBJ2-7, is DVKVTQSSRYLVKRTGEKVFLECVQDMDHENMFWYRQDPGLGLRLIYFSYDVKMKEKGDIPEGYSVSREKKERFSLILESASTNQTSMYLCASSSPRTGDEQYFGPGTRLTVT.

This clonotype was picked up a small number of times. A much larger clone lies one base from this, so it may be a read error. The rearrangement links TRBV12-3 or TRBV12-4 to TRBJ2-2; D gene uncertain. The CDR3 is 14 amino acids. CDR3 sequence (DNA): TGTGCCAGCAGACCTACAGAGAACACCCGGGAGCTGTTTTTT. Translated: CASRPTENTRELFF.

This clonotype has just a few counts. The chain employs TRBV7-9 and TRBJ2-1; 9 positions match TRBD2. The trim removed 3 bases at V and 5 bases at J, leaving 8 bases unmatched. In germline, CDR1 is SEHNR, CDR2 FQNEAQ (reference sequence). CDR3 length: 16 amino acids. CDR3: CASSFPWTSAHNEQFF. The DNA for the CDR3 is TGTGCCAGCAGCTTTCCTTGGACTAGCGCTCACAATGAGCAGTTCTTC.

The V gene is TRBV6-5, the J gene TRBJ2-1, with 8 bases aligning to TRBD1. Trimming cost V 0 bases and J 6 bases; bases outside gene matches: 4. CDR1 is MNHEY and CDR2 is SVGAGI in the germline V gene. This CDR3 spans 15 amino acids. CDR3 DNA: TGTGCCAGCAGTTACTCTCTCGGACAGGGCAATGAGCAGTTCTTC. Translating it yields CASSYSLGQGNEQFF.

This clonotype was detected ten times or more. CDR3 region: CASSPNDRLEQYF. DNA of the CDR3: TGTGCCAGCAGCCCGAACGACCGGCTCGAGCAGTACTTC. The chain links TRBV13 to TRBJ2-7; D remains unclear. V gave up 5 bases and J gave up 6 bases, with 14 bases separating them. The V gene's germline CDR1 is PRHDT and CDR2 FYEKMQ (reference sequence). This CDR3 comprises 13 residues.

This clonotype came up a few times. As DNA, the CDR3 is TGTGCCAGCAGTTTATCCCCTATTGGACAGGGCCCGCAGTACTTC. Its protein product is CASSLSPIGQGPQYF. The V gene is TRBV27, the J gene TRBJ2-7, with 8 bases identical to TRBD1. Germline V gene lookup returns CDR1 MNHEY and CDR2 SMNVEV (reference sequence). The trim removed 0 bases at V and 9 bases at J, leaving 10 bases unmatched. This CDR3 contains 15 residues.

The chain combines TRBV13 with TRBJ2-5; the match to TRBD2 covers 12 bases. The CDR3 loop spans 15 amino acids. From germline, CDR1 is PRHDT and CDR2 FYEKMQ (reference sequence). V dropped 4 bases and J dropped 2; count of bases not matched to a gene: 2. DNA for the CDR3: TGTGCCAGCAGCTCGACTAGCGGGAGTCAAGAGACCCAGTACTTC. Encoded protein: CASSSTSGSQETQYF.

Details on this clonotype: One end of the junction is discordant with germline, which a read error may explain. The chain carries TRBV5-4 and TRBJ2-7, with TRBD1 identical over 12 bases. This CDR3 has 14 residues. Per the germline V gene, CDR1 is SGHNT and CDR2 is YYREEE (reference sequence). The CDR3 loop reads CVSSWGTGGDEQYF. CDR3 nucleotide sequence: TGTGTCAGCAGCTGGGGGACAGGGGGCGACGAGCAGTACTTC.

This clonotype was detected only a few times. This chain joins TRBV6-5 and TRBJ1-1; 9 bases agree with TRBD1. The CDR3 runs 13 residues. Per the germline V gene, CDR1 is MNHEY and CDR2 is SVGAGI. V shed 4 bases, J shed 7 bases, and the junction held 4 bases outside the gene matches. The CDR3 DNA follows: TGTGCCAGCAGTTTAGACAGGGGGGTTGAAGCTTTCTTT. Its protein is CASSLDRGVEAFF.

This clonotype appeared many times. J is TRBJ1-5 and V is TRBV4-3; possibly TRBD1 for D (6 bases). Germline V gene data show CDR1 as LGHNA and CDR2 as YSLEER. The V end lost 0 bases, the J end lost 7 bases, and 13 bases lay between the germline ends. This CDR3 has 15 amino acids. CDR3 residues: CASSQENRAGQPQHF. In nucleotides, the CDR3 is TGCGCCAGCAGCCAAGAAAACAGGGCCGGGCAGCCCCAGCATTTT.

The sample holds a few counts of this clonotype. CDR3 nucleotides: TGTGCCAGCAGTTGGGGGAGCGGTGAGCAGTTCTTC. Its protein product is CASSWGSGEQFF. The rearrangement links TRBV6-2 or TRBV6-3 to TRBJ2-1, with D possibly called TRBD1 or TRBD2 (5 bases each). Germline-derived CDR1 and CDR2 are MNHEY and SVGEGT. This CDR3 is 12 amino acids long. V lost 4 bases, J lost 9 bases, and 10 bases lay in between.

This chain connects TRBV14 to TRBJ1-2, with D possibly being TRBD1 (5 bases). V was shortened by 3 bases and J by 5 bases, with 10 bases between the two germline ends. The CDR3 loop spans 13 amino acids. The V gene's germline CDR1 is SGHDN and CDR2 FVKESK. CDR3 DNA sequence: TGTGCCAGCAGCCAGGGGGAGCGGTATGGCTACACCTTC. Its protein product is CASSQGERYGYTF.

This clonotype was counted many times. The chain carries TRBV28 and TRBJ2-3, with D possibly being TRBD2 (6 bases). CDR1 is MDHEN and CDR2 is SYDVKM in the germline V gene. The CDR3 is 14 residues long. V lost 6 bases and J lost 0, with 10 bases in between. The CDR3 region is CASRGTSSTDTQYF. The CDR3, as DNA: TGTGCCAGCAGAGGGACTTCTAGCACAGATACGCAGTATTTT.

This clonotype was detected many times. The chain carries TRBV6-2 or TRBV6-3 and TRBJ2-7; D is undetermined. The CDR3 covers 11 residues. Between the trimmed V and J ends, which lost 8 bases and 5 bases, there was a span of 10 bases. Germline CDR1 MNHEY, CDR2 SVGEGT. CDR3 nucleotide sequence: TGTGCCAGCGGCCGGTCTGACGAGCAGTACTTC. Its protein is CASGRSDEQYF.

Regarding this clonotype: A much larger clone is a single base away; this may be a read error. This rearrangement joins TRBV12-3 or TRBV12-4 to TRBJ1-5; no clear D. Trimming took 6 bases from V and 4 from J, leaving 10 bases between them. The CDR3 loop spans 13 amino acids. The CDR3 sequence is CASRSRLNQPQHF. The CDR3 DNA follows: TGTGCCAGCAGGTCCAGGCTTAATCAGCCCCAGCATTTT.

CDR3 sequence reads: CASSWGRNSGNTIYF. The CDR3 DNA reads as TGTGCCAGCAGCTGGGGACGGAACTCTGGAAACACCATATATTTT. The gene calls are TRBV11-2 and TRBJ1-3; D may be TRBD1 (5 bases). The V end lost 4 bases, the J end lost 0 bases, and 10 bases lay between the germline ends. Germline V gene lookup returns CDR1 SGHAT and CDR2 FQNNGV. CDR3 length: 15 residues.

This clonotype turned up a few times. This chain connects TRBV19 to TRBJ2-3; no firm D call. This CDR3 is 15 amino acids long. V lost 6 bases and J lost 1, with 14 bases in between. From germline, CDR1 is LNHDA and CDR2 SQIVND (reference sequence). CDR3 sequence (DNA): TGTGCCAGTAGGGGTGGGAAGGACGGCACAGATACGCAGTATTTT. Its protein is CASRGGKDGTDTQYF.